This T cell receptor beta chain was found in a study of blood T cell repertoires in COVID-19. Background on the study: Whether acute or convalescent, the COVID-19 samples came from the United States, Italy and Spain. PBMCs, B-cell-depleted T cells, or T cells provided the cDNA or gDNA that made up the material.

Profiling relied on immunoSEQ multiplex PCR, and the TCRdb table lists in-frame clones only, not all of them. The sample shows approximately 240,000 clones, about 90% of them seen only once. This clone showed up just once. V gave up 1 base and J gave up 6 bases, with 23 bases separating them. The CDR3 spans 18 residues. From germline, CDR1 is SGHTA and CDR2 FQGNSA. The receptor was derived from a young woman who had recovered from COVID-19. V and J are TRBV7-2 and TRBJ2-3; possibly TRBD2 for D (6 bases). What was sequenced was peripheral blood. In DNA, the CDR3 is TGTGCCAGCAGCTTAGATGGTTTTGTCGGGAGCTCATCTGATACGCAGTATTTT. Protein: CASSLDGFVGSSSDTQYF.